This passage covers 8 T cell receptor gamma chains from one sample sequenced in a study of intestinal T cells in coeliac disease. TRG repertoires were amplified with LymphoTrack primers from roughly 190 ng of biopsy DNA. TCRdb re-processed the multiplex PCR reads via CATT. The repertoire consists of around 380 gamma-chain clones, with roughly two fifths occurring once and the leading ten covering around 47%. For each case, the template was genomic DNA from ten roughly 5.3-µm formalin-fixed paraffin-embedded scrolls. The sample taken for sequencing was a duodenal biopsy. The receptor set was obtained from a human donor who served as a control with a normal duodenal biopsy, not a healthy volunteer.

This clone was detected only a few times. The likely explanation is a read error, given a far larger clone one base away. Other DNA sequences from this sample encode an identical CDR3 as well. This chain connects TRGV10 to TRGJ1 or TRGJ2. TRGV10 is recorded as an ORF, its role being uncertain. This CDR3 is 12 amino acids long. CDR3 residues: CAAWVNYYKKLF. The CDR3 DNA reads TGCGCTGCGTGGGTGAATTATTATAAGAAACTCTTT.

As to this clone: The TCRdb protein comes from a much larger clone and disagrees with this DNA's translation at residue 6, likely due to a read error; the protein given here is derived from the DNA. CDR3 amino acids: CACWITRRPNYYKKLF. CDR3 sequence (DNA): TGTGCCTGCTGGATTACCCGGCGGCCGAATTATTATAAGAAACTCTTT. This chain connects TRGV11 to TRGJ1 or TRGJ2. TRGV11 counts as an open reading frame of uncertain function. V lost 5 bases and J lost 0; bases outside the gene matches: 10. The CDR3 extends over 16 amino acids.

A word on this clone: The TCRdb protein comes from a much larger clone and disagrees with this DNA's translation at residue 6, likely due to a read error; the protein given here is derived from the DNA. The V call is TRGV8, the J call TRGJP2. The CDR3 loop spans 15 amino acids. V lost 3 bases and J lost 2; bases outside the gene matches: 6. CDR1 is VENAVY, CDR2 YDSYNSRV, per germline. The CDR3 DNA follows: TGTGCCACCTGGGATGGACCAAGTAGTGATTGGATCAAGACGTTT. Translated: CATWDGPSSDWIKTF.

By frequency in the sample, this clone is hyperexpanded (1% or more). Other DNA sequences of this sample code for an identical CDR3. The J gene is TRGJ1 or TRGJ2, the V gene TRGV10. TRGV10 is an open reading frame, and its role is uncertain. This CDR3 has 11 amino acids. V trimming: 8 bases; J trimming: 4 bases; junction bases outside the gene matches: 3. The CDR3 nucleotides are TGTGCTGCGTGGGTGTATTATAAGAAACTCTTT. Translating it yields CAAWVYYKKLF.

About this clone itself: Only one base separates this from a far larger clonotype, so it likely reflects a read error. Other DNA sequences from this sample encode an identical CDR3 as well. V usage is TRGV8 and J usage is TRGJ1 or TRGJ2. The CDR3 covers 9 residues. With 8 bases clipped from V and 10 bases from J, the junction kept 5 bases outside the gene matches. Germline CDR1 reads VENAVY; CDR2 reads YDSYNSRV. This chain's CDR3 is CATFFKKLF. The CDR3 DNA follows: TGTGCCACCTTCTTCAAGAAACTCTTT.

The rearrangement uses TRGV9 and TRGJ1 or TRGJ2. The length of the CDR3 is 14 residues. Germline CDR1 reads GITISATS; CDR2 reads ISYDGTV (reference sequence). Losses at the gene ends were 10 bases for V and 6 bases for J; bases not matched to a gene: 18. The CDR3 DNA reads as TGTGCCTTTGTGGGAGGTGACAATATTTATAAGAAACTCTTT. Its protein is CAFVGGDNIYKKLF.

This chain joins TRGV10 and TRGJ1 or TRGJ2. TRGV10 is flagged as an ORF with uncertain function. CDR3 size: 11 residues. The V segment lost 8 bases and the J segment 10 bases; nucleotides outside the gene matches: 9. The CDR3 is CAAWDRVKKLF. CDR3 in DNA: TGTGCTGCGTGGGATAGGGTCAAGAAACTCTTT.

The genes are TRGV10 and TRGJP1. TRGV10 is classed as an ORF, of uncertain function. J lost 3 bases, V lost 8 bases, and 10 bases had no gene match. This CDR3 has 15 amino acids. This CDR3 reads CAAWDFIPTGWFKIF. The CDR3 nucleotides are TGTGCTGCGTGGGATTTTATACCCACTGGTTGGTTCAAGATATTT.